These 3 T cell receptor beta chains share one sample of origin, sequenced in a study of vaccination effects on CD4 cells after COVID-19. Culture lasted about 11 days before CD4+ T cell isolation. TCRdb's copy holds only in-frame clones and misses some; the assay was immunoSEQ multiplex PCR. The table has fewer than 35,000 clones, 70% seen once. What these receptors recognize is not known. Specimen: CD4+ T cells from PBMCs cultured without peptide, collected before COVID-19 vaccination. The source is a human donor who received a COVID-19 vaccine.

The genes are TRBV13 and TRBJ2-7; 9 nucleotides agree with TRBD1. There are 15 residues in the CDR3. The germline gives CDR1 PRHDT, CDR2 FYEKMQ (reference sequence). The V segment lost 5 bases and the J segment 5 bases; nucleotides outside the gene matches: 10. CDR3 sequence (DNA): TGTGCCAGCAGCCTACCAACAGGGGGCATCAACGAGCAGTACTTC. Protein product: CASSLPTGGINEQYF.

The chain joins TRBV18 to TRBJ1-2, with D uncertain. The germline gives CDR1 KGHSH, CDR2 LQKENI. The ends were cut back, 3 bases at V and 3 bases at J, with 17 bases in the middle. The CDR3 covers 16 residues. This CDR3 reads CASSPGLNRMDYGYTF. CDR3 in DNA: TGTGCCAGCTCACCCGGTTTAAACCGGATGGACTATGGCTACACCTTC.

The V and J genes are TRBV6-5 and TRBJ1-1, with TRBD1 identical over 10 bases. Germline trimming cut 6 bases from V and 5 bases from J; bases unmatched to any gene: 6. The CDR3 is 14 residues long. Germline V gene data show CDR1 as MNHEY and CDR2 as SVGAGI. The CDR3: CASSRGQGETEAFF. In nucleotides, the CDR3 is TGTGCCAGCAGCCGTGGACAGGGGGAGACTGAAGCTTTCTTT.